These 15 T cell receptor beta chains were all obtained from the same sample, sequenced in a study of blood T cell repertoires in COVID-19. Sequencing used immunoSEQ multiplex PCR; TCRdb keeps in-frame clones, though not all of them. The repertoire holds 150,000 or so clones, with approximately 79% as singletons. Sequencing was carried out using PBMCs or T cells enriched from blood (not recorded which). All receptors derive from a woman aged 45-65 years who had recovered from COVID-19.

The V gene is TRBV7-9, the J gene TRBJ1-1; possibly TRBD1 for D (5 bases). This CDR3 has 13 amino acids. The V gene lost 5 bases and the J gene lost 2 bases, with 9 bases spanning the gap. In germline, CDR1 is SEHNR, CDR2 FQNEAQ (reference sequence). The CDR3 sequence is CASSPGSNTEAFF. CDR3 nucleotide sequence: TGTGCCAGCAGCCCAGGGTCTAACACTGAAGCTTTCTTT.

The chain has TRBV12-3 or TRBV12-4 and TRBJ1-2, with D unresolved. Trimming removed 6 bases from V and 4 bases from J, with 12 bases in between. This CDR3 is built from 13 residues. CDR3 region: CASSPSAIYGYTF. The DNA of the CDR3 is TGTGCCAGCAGCCCGTCCGCGATCTATGGCTACACCTTC.

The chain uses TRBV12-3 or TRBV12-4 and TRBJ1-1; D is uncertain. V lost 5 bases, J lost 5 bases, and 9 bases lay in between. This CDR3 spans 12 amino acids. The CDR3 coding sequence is TGTGCCAGCAGTCCCTGGAGTACTGAAGCTTTCTTT. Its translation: CASSPWSTEAFF.

The CDR3 DNA reads TGTGCCAGCAGTTTAGGAGGGGCCGGGGAGCTGTTTTTT. Its translation: CASSLGGAGELFF. V gene TRBV27 combines with J gene TRBJ2-2, with D possibly TRBD2 on 6 matching bases. Germline V gene lookup returns CDR1 MNHEY and CDR2 SMNVEV (reference sequence). With 2 bases removed from V and 6 bases from J, the gap between germline ends came to 7 bases. This CDR3 has 13 amino acids.

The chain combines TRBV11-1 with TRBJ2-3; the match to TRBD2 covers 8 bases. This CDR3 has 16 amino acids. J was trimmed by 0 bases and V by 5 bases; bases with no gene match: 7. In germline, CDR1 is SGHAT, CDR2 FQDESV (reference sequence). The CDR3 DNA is TGTGCCAGCAGCCTCGACGGGGGGGCGAGCACAGATACGCAGTATTTT. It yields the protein CASSLDGGASTDTQYF.

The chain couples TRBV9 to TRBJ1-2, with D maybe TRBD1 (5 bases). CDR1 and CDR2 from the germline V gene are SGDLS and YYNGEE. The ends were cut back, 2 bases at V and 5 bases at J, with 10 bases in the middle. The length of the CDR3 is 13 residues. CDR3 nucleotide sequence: TGTGCCAGCAGCGTGTGGGCAGGGTATGGCTACACCTTC. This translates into CASSVWAGYGYTF.

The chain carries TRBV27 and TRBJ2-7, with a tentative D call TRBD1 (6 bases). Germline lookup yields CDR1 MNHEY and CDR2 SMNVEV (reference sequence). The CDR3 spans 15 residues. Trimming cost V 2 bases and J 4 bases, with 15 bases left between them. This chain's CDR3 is CASSLATGQEYEQYF. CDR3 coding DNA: TGTGCCAGCAGTTTAGCGACAGGTCAAGAATACGAGCAGTACTTC.

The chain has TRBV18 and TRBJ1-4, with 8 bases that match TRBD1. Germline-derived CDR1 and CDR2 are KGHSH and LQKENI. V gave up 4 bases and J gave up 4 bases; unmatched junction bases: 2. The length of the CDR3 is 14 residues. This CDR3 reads CASSRTGNNEKLFF. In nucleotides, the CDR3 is TGTGCCAGCTCACGGACAGGGAATAATGAAAAACTGTTTTTT.

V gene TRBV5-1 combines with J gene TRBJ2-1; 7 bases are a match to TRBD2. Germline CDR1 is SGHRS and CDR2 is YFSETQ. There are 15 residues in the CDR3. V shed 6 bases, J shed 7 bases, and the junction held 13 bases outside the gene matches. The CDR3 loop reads CASTPSGTILNEQFF. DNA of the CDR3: TGCGCCAGCACCCCGTCCGGGACTATCCTTAATGAGCAGTTCTTC.

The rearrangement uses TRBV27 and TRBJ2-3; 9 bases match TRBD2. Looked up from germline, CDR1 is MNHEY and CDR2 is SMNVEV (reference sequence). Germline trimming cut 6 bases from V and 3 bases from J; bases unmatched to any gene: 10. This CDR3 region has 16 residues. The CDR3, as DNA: TGTGCCAGCAGACGTAGGACTAGCGTTTGGACAGATACGCAGTATTTT. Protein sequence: CASRRRTSVWTDTQYF.

CDR3 DNA: TGCGCCAGCAGTGAACTAGCGTCTAGCACAGATACGCAGTATTTT. This encodes CASSELASSTDTQYF. The V gene is TRBV10-2, the J gene TRBJ2-3; 7 bases are a match to TRBD2. V was clipped by 3 bases and J by 0 bases; unmatched bases: 3. CDR1 and CDR2 from the germline V gene are WSHSY and SAAADI. This CDR3 is 15 amino acids long.

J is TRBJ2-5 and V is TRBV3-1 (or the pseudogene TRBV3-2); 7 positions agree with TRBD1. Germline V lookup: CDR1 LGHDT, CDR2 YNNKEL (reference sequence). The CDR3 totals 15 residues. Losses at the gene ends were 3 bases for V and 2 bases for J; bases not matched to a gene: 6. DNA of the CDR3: TGTGCCAGCAGCCAGAGTACGGGACAGCAAGAGACCCAGTACTTC. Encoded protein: CASSQSTGQQETQYF.

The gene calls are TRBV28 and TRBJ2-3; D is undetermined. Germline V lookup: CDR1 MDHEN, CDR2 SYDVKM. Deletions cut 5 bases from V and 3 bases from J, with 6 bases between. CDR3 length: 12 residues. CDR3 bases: TGTGCCAGCAGTCCCCAGACAGATACGCAGTATTTT. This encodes CASSPQTDTQYF.

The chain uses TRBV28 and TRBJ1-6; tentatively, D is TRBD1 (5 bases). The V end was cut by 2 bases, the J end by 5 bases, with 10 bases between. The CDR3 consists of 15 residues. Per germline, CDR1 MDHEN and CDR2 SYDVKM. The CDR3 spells CASSLGGKNNSPLHF. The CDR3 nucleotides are TGTGCCAGCAGTTTAGGGGGGAAAAATAATTCACCCCTCCACTTT.

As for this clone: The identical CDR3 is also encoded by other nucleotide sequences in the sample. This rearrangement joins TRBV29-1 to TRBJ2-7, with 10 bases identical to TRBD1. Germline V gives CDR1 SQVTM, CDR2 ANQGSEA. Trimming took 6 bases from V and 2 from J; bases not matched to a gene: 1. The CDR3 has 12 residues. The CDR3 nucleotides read TGCAGCGTCGGACAGGGGGCCTACGAGCAGTACTTC. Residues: CSVGQGAYEQYF.